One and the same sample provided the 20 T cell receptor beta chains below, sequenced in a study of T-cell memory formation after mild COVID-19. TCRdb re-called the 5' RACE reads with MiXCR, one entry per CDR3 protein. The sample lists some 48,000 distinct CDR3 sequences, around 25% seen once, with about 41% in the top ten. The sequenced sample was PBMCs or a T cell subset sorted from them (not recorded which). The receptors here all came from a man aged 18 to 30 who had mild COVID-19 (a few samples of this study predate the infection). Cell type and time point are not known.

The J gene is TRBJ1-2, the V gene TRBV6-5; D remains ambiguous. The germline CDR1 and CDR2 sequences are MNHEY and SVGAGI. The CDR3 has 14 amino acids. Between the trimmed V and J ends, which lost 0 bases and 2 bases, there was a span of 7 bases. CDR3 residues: CASSYSNRNYGYTF. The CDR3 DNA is TGTGCCAGCAGTTACTCGAATAGAAACTATGGCTACACCTTC.

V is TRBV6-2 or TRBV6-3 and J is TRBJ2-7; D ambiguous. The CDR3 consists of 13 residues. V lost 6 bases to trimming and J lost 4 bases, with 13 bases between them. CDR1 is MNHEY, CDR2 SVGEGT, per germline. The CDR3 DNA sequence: TGTGCCAGCAGCCCGGACGGCCTGTACGAGCAGTACGTC. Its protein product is CASSPDGLYEQYV.

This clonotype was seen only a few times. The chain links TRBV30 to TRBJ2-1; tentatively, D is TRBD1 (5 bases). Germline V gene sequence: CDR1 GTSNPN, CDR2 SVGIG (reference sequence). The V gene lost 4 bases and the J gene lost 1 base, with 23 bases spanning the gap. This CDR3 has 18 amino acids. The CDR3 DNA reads TGTGCCTGGACCTTCTATACAGGAAACAGGCGATCCTACAATGAGCAGTTCTTC. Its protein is CAWTFYTGNRRSYNEQFF.

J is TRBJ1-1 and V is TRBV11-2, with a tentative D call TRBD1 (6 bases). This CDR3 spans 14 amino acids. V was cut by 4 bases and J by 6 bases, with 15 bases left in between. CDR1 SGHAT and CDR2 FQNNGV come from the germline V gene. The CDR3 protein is CASSSPGEGAEAFF. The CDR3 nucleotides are TGTGCCAGCAGCTCCCCGGGGGAGGGGGCTGAAGCTTTCTTT.

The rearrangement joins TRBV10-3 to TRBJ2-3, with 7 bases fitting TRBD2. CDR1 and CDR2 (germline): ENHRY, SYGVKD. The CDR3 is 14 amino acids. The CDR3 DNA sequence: TGTGACGTACGGGGGGTCGGGGATCGTAGTACGCAGTATTTT. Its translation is CDVRGVGDRSTQYF.

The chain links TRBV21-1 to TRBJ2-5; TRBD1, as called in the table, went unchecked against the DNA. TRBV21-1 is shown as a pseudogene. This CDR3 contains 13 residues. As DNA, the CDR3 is TGTGCCACCCCAAGCGACAGCCAAGAGACCCAGTACTTC. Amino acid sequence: CATPSDSQETQYF.

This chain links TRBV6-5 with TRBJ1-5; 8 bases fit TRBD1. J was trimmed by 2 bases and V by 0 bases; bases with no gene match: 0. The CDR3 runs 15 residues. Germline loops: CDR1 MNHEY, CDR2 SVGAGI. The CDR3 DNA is TGTGCCAGCAGTTACTCGGGACAGGGCAATCAGCCCCAGCATTTT. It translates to CASSYSGQGNQPQHF.

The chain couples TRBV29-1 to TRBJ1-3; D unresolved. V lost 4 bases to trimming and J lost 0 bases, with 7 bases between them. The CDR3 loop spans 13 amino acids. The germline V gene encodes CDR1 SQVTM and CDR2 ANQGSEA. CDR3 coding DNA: TGCAGCGTTGCCATGGGCTCTGGAAACACCATATATTTT. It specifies CSVAMGSGNTIYF.

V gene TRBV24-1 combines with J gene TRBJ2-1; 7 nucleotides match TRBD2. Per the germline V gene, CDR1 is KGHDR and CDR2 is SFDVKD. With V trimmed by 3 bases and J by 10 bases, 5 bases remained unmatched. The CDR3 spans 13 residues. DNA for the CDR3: TGTGCCACCAGTGATCGGGGGGTCAGCGAGCAGTTCTTC. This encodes CATSDRGVSEQFF.

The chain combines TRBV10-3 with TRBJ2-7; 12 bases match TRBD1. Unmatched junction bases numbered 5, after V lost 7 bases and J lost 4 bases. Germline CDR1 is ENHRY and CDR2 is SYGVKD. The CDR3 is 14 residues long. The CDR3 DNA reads TGTGCCATCACCCCGGGACAGGGGGCTTACGAGCAGTACTTC. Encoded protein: CAITPGQGAYEQYF.

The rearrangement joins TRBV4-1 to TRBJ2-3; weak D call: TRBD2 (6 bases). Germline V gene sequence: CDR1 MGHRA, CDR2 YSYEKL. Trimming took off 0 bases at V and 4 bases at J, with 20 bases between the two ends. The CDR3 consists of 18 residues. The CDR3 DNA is TGCGCCAGCAGCCAAGATCCCCTACTAGCCCCTAGCCCAGATACGCAGTATTTT. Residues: CASSQDPLLAPSPDTQYF.

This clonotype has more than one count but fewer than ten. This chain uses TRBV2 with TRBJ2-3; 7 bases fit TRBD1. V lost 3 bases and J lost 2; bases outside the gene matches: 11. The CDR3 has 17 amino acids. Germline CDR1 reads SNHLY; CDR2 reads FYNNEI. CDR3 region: CASSESLTGLHTDTQYF. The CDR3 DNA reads TGTGCCAGCAGTGAGAGTTTGACAGGGTTGCACACAGATACGCAGTATTTT.

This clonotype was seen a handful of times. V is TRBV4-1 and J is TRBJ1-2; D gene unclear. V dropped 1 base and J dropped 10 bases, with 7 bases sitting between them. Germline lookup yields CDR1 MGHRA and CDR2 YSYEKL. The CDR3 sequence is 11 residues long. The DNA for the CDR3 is TGCGCCAGCAGCCAAGGCCTGGTCTACACCTTC. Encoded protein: CASSQGLVYTF.

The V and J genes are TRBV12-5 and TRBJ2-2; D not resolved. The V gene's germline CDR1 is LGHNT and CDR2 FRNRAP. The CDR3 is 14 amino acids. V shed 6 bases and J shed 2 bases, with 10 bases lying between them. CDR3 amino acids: CASGPFHNTGELFF. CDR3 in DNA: TGTGCTAGTGGCCCCTTCCATAACACCGGGGAGCTGTTTTTT.

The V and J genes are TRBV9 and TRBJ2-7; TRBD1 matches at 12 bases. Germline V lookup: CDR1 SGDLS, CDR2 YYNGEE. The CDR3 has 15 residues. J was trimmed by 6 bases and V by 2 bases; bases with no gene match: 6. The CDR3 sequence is CASSVSGQGASEQYF. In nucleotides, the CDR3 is TGTGCCAGCAGCGTCTCGGGACAGGGGGCGTCCGAGCAGTACTTC.

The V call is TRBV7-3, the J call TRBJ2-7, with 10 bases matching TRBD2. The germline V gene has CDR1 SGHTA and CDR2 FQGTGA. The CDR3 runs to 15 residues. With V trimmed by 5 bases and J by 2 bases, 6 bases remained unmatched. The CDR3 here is CASSRSGGETYEQYF. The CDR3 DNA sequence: TGTGCCAGCAGCCGGAGCGGGGGGGAAACCTACGAGCAGTACTTC.

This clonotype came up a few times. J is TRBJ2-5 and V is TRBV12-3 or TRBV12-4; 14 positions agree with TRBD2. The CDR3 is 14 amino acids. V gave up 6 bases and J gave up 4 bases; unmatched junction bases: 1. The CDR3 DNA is TGTGCCAGCAGGACTAGCGGGGGGGGAGAGACCCAGTACTTC. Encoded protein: CASRTSGGGETQYF.

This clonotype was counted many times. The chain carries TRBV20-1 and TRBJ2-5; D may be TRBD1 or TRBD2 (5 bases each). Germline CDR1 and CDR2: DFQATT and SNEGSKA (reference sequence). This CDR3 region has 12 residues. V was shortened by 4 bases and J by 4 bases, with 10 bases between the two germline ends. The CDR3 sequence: CSATEGLETQYF. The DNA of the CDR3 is TGCAGTGCTACAGAGGGGCTAGAGACCCAGTACTTC.

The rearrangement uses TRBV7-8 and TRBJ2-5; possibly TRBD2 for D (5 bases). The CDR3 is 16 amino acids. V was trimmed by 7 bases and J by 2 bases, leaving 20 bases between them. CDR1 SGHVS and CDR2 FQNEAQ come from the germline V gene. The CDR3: CASTSRGRLPQETQYF. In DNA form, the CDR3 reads TGTGCCAGCACCTCCCGTGGGAGACTACCACAAGAGACCCAGTACTTC.

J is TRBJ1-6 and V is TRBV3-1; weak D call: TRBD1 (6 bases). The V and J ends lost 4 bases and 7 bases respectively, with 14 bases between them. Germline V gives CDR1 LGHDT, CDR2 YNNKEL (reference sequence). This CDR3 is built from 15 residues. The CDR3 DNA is TGTGCCAGCAGCCGCAGGACAGCTGGAAATTCACCCCTCCACTTT. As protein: CASSRRTAGNSPLHF. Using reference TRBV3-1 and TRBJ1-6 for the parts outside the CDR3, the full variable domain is DTAVSQTPKYLVTQMGNDKSIKCEQNLGHDTMYWYKQDSKKFLKIMFSYNNKELIINETVPNRFSPKSPDKAHLNLHINSLELGDSAVYFCASSRRTAGNSPLHFGNGTRLTVT.